This is a list of T cell receptor beta chains from one sample in a study of T cell repertoires in cytomegalovirus infection. MiXCR, run by TCRdb on the reads, gives a single entry per CDR3 protein. The data show around 300,000 distinct CDR3 sequences, about 20% seen once. The antigens for these receptors are not known. This material consisted of cultured PBMCs, taken from culture after CMV antigen stimulation. The receptor source for this set is a human donor in good health (CMV status not recorded). Some clones in this sample may be carry-over from other donors' samples. Each CDR3 is given with its conserved first and last residue. Fields, in order: J gene, clone size, V gene, D gene, CDR3 protein, CDR3 DNA. The D gene is left open where the match is weak. Not all rows give a size; the values are once, few, many and, for expanded clones, a class.

J: TRBJ2-1
size: few
V: TRBV6-2/TRBV6-3
D: -
CDR3: CASSWAARNEQFF
DNA: TGTGCCAGCAGTTGGGCAGCCCGGAATGAGCAGTTCTTC

J: TRBJ1-3
size: -
V: TRBV7-9
D: TRBD1
CDR3: CASSDRGLGNTIYF
DNA: TGTGCCAGCTCCGACAGGGGGCTTGGAAACACCATATATTTT

J: TRBJ2-1
size: -
V: TRBV6-2/TRBV6-3
D: -
CDR3: CASSSGVKQGWGDNEQFF
DNA: TGTGCCAGCAGTTCGGGAGTCAAACAGGGCTGGGGGGACAATGAGCAGTTCTTC

J: TRBJ2-2
size: many
V: TRBV7-8
D: TRBD2
CDR3: CASSGRELNTGELFF
DNA: TGTGCCAGCAGTGGGCGGGAGTTGAACACCGGGGAGCTGTTTTTT

J: TRBJ2-5
size: many
V: TRBV7-2
D: TRBD2
CDR3: CASSLAGAGETQYF
DNA: TGTGCCAGCAGCTTAGCGGGAGCGGGGGAGACCCAGTACTTC

J: TRBJ2-3
size: many
V: TRBV7-2
D: TRBD1
CDR3: CASSPQRTGMQYF
DNA: TGTGCCAGCAGCCCACAAAGGACAGGCATGCAGTATTTT

J: TRBJ2-5
size: few
V: TRBV19
D: TRBD1
CDR3: CASSPGTGGSTSETQYF
DNA: TGTGCCAGTAGCCCCGGGACAGGGGGTAGTACGTCGGAGACCCAGTACTTC

J: TRBJ2-2
size: many
V: TRBV7-9
D: -
CDR3: CASRLLTNTGELFF
DNA: TGTGCCAGCCGCTTATTGACGAACACCGGGGAGCTGTTTTTT

J: TRBJ1-1
size: -
V: TRBV11-3
D: -
CDR3: CASSFPRSDTEAFF
DNA: TGTGCCAGCAGCTTCCCCCGGTCGGACACTGAAGCTTTCTTT

J: TRBJ2-1
size: few
V: TRBV30
D: TRBD2
CDR3: CAWTETSGAYNEQFF
DNA: TGTGCCTGGACAGAGACTAGCGGAGCCTACAATGAGCAGTTCTTC

J: TRBJ1-2
size: -
V: TRBV7-2
D: -
CDR3: CASSLAGLVNYGYTF
DNA: TGTGCCAGCAGCTTAGCAGGGCTAGTTAACTATGGCTACACCTTC

J: TRBJ2-7
size: -
V: TRBV6-5
D: TRBD2
CDR3: CASSYTLLAGGGNKQYF
DNA: TGTGCCAGCAGTTACACCCTACTAGCGGGAGGCGGCAACAAGCAGTACTTC

J: TRBJ2-1
size: -
V: TRBV19
D: -
CDR3: CASSGYQPYNEQFF
DNA: TGTGCCAGTAGTGGGTACCAGCCCTACAATGAGCAGTTCTTC

J: TRBJ2-2
size: few
V: TRBV27
D: -
CDR3: CASSSWTGTGELFF
DNA: TGTGCCAGCAGTTCCTGGACTGGTACCGGGGAGCTGTTTTTT

J: TRBJ2-5
size: few
V: TRBV7-2
D: TRBD1
CDR3: CASTLTGVETQYF
DNA: TGTGCCAGCACCTTAACAGGGGTAGAGACCCAGTACTTC

J: TRBJ1-1
size: few
V: TRBV25-1
D: -
CDR3: CASSDPRQLEAFF
DNA: TGTGCCAGCAGTGACCCTCGACAGCTAGAAGCTTTCTTT